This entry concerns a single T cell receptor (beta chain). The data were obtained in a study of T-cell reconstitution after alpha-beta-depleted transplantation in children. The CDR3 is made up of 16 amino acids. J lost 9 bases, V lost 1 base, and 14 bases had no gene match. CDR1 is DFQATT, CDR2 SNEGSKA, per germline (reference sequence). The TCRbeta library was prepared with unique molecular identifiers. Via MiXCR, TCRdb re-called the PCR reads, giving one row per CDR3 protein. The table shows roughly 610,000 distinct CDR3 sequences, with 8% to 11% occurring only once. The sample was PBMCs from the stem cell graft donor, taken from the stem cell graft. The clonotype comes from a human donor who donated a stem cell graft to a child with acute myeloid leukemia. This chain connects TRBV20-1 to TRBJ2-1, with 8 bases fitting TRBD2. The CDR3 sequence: CSARAPSGPPGGEQFF. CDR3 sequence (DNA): TGCAGTGCTAGAGCGCCTAGCGGGCCCCCCGGGGGTGAGCAGTTCTTC.